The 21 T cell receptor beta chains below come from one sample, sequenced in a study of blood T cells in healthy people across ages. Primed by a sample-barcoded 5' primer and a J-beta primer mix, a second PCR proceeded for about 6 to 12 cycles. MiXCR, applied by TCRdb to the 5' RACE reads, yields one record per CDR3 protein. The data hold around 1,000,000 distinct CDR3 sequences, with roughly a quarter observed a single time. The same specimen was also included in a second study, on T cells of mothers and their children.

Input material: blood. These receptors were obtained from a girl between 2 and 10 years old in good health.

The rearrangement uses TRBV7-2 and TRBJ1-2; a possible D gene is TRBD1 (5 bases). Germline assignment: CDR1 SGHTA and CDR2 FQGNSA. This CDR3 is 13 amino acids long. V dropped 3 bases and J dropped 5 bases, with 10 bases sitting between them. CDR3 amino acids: CASSFGRDYGYTF. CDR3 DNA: TGTGCCAGCAGCTTTGGCAGGGATTATGGCTACACCTTC.

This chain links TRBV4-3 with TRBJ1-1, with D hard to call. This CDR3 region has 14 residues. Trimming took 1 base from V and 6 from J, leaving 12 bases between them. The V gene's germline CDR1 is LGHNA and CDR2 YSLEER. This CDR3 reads CASSQASGIPEAFF. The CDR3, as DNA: TGCGCCAGCAGCCAAGCGTCGGGGATACCTGAAGCTTTCTTT.

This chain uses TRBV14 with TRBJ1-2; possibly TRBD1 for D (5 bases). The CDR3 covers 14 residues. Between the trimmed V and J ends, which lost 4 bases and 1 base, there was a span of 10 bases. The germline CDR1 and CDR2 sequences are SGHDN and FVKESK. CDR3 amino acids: CASSRGGLNYGYTF. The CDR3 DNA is TGTGCCAGCAGCCGGGGCGGCCTTAACTATGGCTACACCTTC. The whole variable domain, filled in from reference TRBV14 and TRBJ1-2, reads EAGVTQFPSHSVIEKGQTVTLRCDPISGHDNLYWYRRVMGKEIKFLLHFVKESKQDESGMPNNRFLAERTGGTYSTLKVQPAELEDSGVYFCASSRGGLNYGYTFGSGTRLTVV.

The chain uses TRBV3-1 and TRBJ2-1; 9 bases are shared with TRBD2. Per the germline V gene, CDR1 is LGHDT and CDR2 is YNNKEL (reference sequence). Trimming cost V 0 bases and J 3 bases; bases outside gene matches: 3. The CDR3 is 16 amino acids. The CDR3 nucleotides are TGTGCCAGCAGCCAAGAGGCTAGCGGGAACTACAATGAGCAGTTCTTC. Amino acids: CASSQEASGNYNEQFF.

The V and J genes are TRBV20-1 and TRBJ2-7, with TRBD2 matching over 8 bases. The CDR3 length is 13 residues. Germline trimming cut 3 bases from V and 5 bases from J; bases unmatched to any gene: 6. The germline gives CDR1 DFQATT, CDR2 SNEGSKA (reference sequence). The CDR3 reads CSASKAGGNEQYV. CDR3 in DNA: TGCAGTGCTAGTAAGGCGGGAGGTAACGAGCAGTACGTC.

The CDR3 bases are TGTGCTAGTGGACTGACAGTTGAAGCTTTCTTT. Residues: CASGLTVEAFF. V gene TRBV12-5 combines with J gene TRBJ1-1; D perhaps matches TRBD1 (5 bases). Per germline, CDR1 LGHNT and CDR2 FRNRAP. V shed 6 bases and J shed 7 bases, with 9 bases lying between them. The CDR3 length is 11 residues.

The chain's CDR3 is CAIREGSGELFF. The CDR3 DNA follows: TGTGCCATCAGGGAGGGGTCCGGGGAGCTGTTTTTT. This chain links TRBV10-3 with TRBJ2-2; D is possibly TRBD2 (6 bases). The V end lost 6 bases, the J end lost 6 bases, and 8 bases lay between the germline ends. CDR1 and CDR2 (germline): ENHRY, SYGVKD. This CDR3 comprises 12 residues.

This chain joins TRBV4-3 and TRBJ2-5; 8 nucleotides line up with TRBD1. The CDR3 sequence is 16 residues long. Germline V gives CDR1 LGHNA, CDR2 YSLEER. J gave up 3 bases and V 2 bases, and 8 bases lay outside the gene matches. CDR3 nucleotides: TGCGCCAGCAGCCAAAGGACAGGGAGACAAGAAGAGACCCAGTACTTC. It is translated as CASSQRTGRQEETQYF.

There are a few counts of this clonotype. CDR3 bases: TGTGCCAGCAGCCTACTAGGAGGTGGTAATGAAAAACTGTTTTTT. Protein product: CASSLLGGGNEKLFF. The genes are TRBV14 and TRBJ1-4; D uncertain. The CDR3 is 15 residues long. Germline V gives CDR1 SGHDN, CDR2 FVKESK. V lost 4 bases and J lost 4, with 13 bases in between.

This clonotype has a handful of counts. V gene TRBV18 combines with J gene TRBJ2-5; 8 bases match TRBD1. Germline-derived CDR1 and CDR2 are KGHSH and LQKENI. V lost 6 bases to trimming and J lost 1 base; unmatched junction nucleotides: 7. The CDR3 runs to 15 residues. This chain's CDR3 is CASSTGTGVQETQYF. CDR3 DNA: TGTGCCAGCTCGACCGGGACAGGTGTCCAAGAGACCCAGTACTTC.

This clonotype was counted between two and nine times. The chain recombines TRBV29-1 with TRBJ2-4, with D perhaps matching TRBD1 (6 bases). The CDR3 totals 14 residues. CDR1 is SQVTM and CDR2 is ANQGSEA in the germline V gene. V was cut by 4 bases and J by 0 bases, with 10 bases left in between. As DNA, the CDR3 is TGCAGCGTTGCCGACAGGCTAGCCAAAAACATTCAGTACTTC. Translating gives CSVADRLAKNIQYF.

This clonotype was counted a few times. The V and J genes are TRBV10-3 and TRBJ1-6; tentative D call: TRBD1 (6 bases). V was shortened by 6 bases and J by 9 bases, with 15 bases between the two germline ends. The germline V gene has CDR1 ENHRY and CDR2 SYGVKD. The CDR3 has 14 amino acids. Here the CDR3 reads CAISEQKGGSPLHF. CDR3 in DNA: TGTGCCATCAGCGAGCAAAAGGGGGGTTCACCCCTCCACTTT.

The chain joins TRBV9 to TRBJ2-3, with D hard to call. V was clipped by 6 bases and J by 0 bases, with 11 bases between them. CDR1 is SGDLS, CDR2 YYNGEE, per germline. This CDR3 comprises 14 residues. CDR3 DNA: TGTGCCAGCACGACACACCCTAGCACAGATACGCAGTATTTT. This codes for CASTTHPSTDTQYF.

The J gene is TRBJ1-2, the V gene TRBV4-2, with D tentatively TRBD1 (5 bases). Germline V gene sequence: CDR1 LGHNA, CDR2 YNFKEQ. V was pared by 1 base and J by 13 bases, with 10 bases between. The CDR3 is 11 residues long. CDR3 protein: CASSQARVATF. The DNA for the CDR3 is TGTGCCAGCAGCCAAGCCAGGGTGGCCACCTTC.

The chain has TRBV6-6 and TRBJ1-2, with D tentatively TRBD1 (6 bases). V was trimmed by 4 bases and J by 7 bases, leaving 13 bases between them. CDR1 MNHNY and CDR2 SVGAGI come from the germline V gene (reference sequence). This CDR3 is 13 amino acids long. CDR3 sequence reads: CASSSGAPGGYTF. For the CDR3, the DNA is TGTGCCAGCAGTTCAGGGGCGCCGGGTGGCTACACCTTC.

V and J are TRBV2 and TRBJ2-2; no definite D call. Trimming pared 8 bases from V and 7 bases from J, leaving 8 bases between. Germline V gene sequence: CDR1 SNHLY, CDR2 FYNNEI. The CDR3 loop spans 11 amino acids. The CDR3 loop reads CASFGGGELFF. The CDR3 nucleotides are TGTGCCAGCTTCGGTGGCGGGGAGCTGTTTTTT.

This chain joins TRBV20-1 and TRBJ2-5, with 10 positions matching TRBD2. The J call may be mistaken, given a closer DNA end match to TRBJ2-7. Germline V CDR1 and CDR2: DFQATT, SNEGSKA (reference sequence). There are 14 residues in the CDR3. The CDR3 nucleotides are TGCAGTGCTCCAGACAGGACTAGCGGCTACGAGCAGTACTTC. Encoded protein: CSAPDRTSGYEQYF.

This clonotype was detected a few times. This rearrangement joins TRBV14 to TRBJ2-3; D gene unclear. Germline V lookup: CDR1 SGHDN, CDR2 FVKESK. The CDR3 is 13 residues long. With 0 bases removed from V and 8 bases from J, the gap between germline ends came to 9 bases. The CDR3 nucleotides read TGTGCCAGCAGCCAAGATTTGGCCGCTACGCAGTATTTT. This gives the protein CASSQDLAATQYF.

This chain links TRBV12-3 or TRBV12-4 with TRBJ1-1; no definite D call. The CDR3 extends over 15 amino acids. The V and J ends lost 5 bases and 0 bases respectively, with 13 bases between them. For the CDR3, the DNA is TGTGCCAGCAGTCCGAGACTTGGCGTGAACACTGAAGCTTTCTTT. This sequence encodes CASSPRLGVNTEAFF.

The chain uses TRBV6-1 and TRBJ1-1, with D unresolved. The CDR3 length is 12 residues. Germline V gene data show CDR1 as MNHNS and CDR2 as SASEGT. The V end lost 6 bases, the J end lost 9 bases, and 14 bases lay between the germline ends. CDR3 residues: CASSESNPKAFF. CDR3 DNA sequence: TGTGCCAGCAGCGAAAGCAACCCTAAAGCTTTCTTT.

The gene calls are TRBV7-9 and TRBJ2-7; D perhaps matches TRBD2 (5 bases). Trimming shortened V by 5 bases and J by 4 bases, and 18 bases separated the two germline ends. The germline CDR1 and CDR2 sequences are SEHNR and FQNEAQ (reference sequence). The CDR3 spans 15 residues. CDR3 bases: TGTGCCAGCAGCCCCAAAGAAGGACTGGATTACGAGCAGTACTTC. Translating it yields CASSPKEGLDYEQYF. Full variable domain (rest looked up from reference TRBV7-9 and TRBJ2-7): DTGVSQNPRHKITKRGQNVTFRCDPISEHNRLYWYRQTLGQGPEFLTYFQNEAQLEKSRLLSDRFSAERPKGSFSTLEIQRTEQGDSAMYLCASSPKEGLDYEQYFGPGTRLTVT.